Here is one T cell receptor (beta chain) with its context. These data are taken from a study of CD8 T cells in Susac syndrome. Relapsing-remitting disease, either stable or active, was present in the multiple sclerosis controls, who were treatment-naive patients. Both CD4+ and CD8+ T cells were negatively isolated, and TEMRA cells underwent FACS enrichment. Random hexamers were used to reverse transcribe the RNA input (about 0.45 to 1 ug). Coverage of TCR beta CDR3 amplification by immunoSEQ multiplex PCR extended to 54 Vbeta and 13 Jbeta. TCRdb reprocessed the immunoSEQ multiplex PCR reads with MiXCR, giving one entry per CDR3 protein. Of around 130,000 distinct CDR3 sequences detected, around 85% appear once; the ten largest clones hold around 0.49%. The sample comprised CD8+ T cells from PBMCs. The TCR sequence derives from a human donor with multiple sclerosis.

CDR3 DNA sequence: TGTGCCAGCAGCCTAACGCCCTTGGCCCCAGATACGCAGTATTTT. Protein sequence: CASSLTPLAPDTQYF. The V gene is TRBV7-6, the J gene TRBJ2-3; D uncertain. From germline, CDR1 is SGHVS and CDR2 FNYEAQ. CDR3 length: 15 residues. V shed 5 bases and J shed 4 bases, with 16 bases lying between them.